This is a list of T cell receptor beta chains from one sample in a study of cytomegalovirus exposure and HLA in healthy donors. Generated by immunoSEQ multiplex PCR, the TCRdb table keeps only in-frame clones and is missing some. The repertoire includes 120,000 or so clones, around 72% of them detected once, and around 4% sits in the top ten. Source material: PBMCs. The receptors come from a man aged 25 to 40 in good health and CMV-seronegative. The CDR3 runs from the conserved cysteine through the conserved F or W.

TRBV30,TRBJ1-4,CAWNIGTNEKLFF
TRBV28,TRBJ1-2,CASSWRTGNGYTF
TRBV18,TRBJ1-4,CASSPPIQGSEKLFF
TRBV9,TRBJ1-4,CASGRRGDEKLFF
TRBV4-3,TRBJ2-7,CASSQGFAGGYEQYF
TRBV19,TRBJ2-1,CASSTLGGPYNEQFF
TRBV30,TRBJ2-1,CAWSPRDRVNEQFF
TRBV7-8,TRBJ1-2,CASSLLPGTGGAGNYGYTF
TRBV6-1,TRBJ1-4,CASSERGHRGREKLFF
TRBV7-9,TRBJ2-7,CASSQGTGFDEQYF
TRBV29-1,TRBJ1-2,CSVRTGAWGYTF
TRBV5-1,TRBJ1-6,CASSLEGTGSPLHF
TRBV4-2,TRBJ2-3,CASSGSGTDTQYF
TRBV11-2,TRBJ2-7,CASSWGQTVYEQYF
TRBV29-1,TRBJ1-3,CSVRGGSGNTIYF
TRBV7-2,TRBJ2-7,CASSLVGGGAGEQYF
TRBV19,TRBJ2-1,CASSIGHRYNEQFF
TRBV4-2,TRBJ2-2,CASSPLGRAGTGELFF
TRBV7-9,TRBJ1-1,CASSSPLEGGEAFF
TRBV7-9,TRBJ2-3,CASTTWGEITDTQYF
TRBV7-9,TRBJ2-1,CASSYPSSRGNEQFF
TRBV6-1,TRBJ2-7,CASNPFAGKDEQYF
TRBV6-4,TRBJ2-1,CASSGSPTGTSSVDEQFF
TRBV4-1,TRBJ2-7,CASSQAVTTYEQYF
TRBV10-1,.,CASSVGLGYEQYF
TRBV9,TRBJ1-1,CASSVAGTGKAEAFF
TRBV4-3,TRBJ2-1,CASSLKYSGEGDEQFF
TRBV7-9,TRBJ1-1,CSSSFYTEAFF
TRBV7-8,TRBJ1-1,CASSLARGFTEAFF
TRBV7-8,TRBJ2-7,CASSLVSGGSYEQYF
TRBV10-3,TRBJ1-6,CATRQGTGFLNSPLHF
TRBV27,TRBJ1-6,CASRPGQRGYNSPLHF
TRBV9,TRBJ2-4,CASSLGGGPAKNIQYF
TRBV19,TRBJ2-3,CASSIDLSTDTQYF
TRBV5-1,TRBJ1-2,CASSLERGGSGYTF
TRBV19,TRBJ2-3,CASVERGGLSTDTQYF
TRBV19,TRBJ1-2,CASSATGTGVYGYTF
TRBV30,TRBJ1-6,CAWMTGLSSPLHF
TRBV2,TRBJ2-3,CASSDQVTDTQYF
TRBV11-2,TRBJ1-1,CASSLSFNTEAFF
TRBV9,TRBJ2-7,CASSAEGSYEQYF
TRBV12-2,TRBJ2-3,CASRLVGPRTTSGGSDTQYF
TRBV6-5,TRBJ2-7,CASSLRGYATYEQYF
TRBV5-1,TRBJ2-1,CASTSVGAGQYNEQFF
TRBV4-1,TRBJ2-2,CASSTPTWNTGELFF